These 16 T cell receptor beta chains were sequenced from one sample in a study of blood T cell repertoires in COVID-19. TCRdb keeps only in-frame clones here, not all; method: immunoSEQ multiplex PCR. The sample yields 250,000 to 400,000 clones, about nine tenths seen once. The source material was peripheral blood. The receptors here all came from a woman younger than 45 with COVID-19, enrolled during active disease.

The rearrangement uses TRBV13 and TRBJ2-7; possible D gene TRBD1, 5 bases. Per germline, CDR1 PRHDT and CDR2 FYEKMQ (reference sequence). The V end was cut by 5 bases, the J end by 9 bases, with 11 bases between. The length of the CDR3 is 11 residues. DNA for the CDR3: TGTGCCAGCAGCCAGGGCTGGGGGCAGTACTTC. Amino acids: CASSQGWGQYF. The full variable domain, rest sourced from reference TRBV13 and TRBJ2-7, is AAGVIQSPRHLIKEKRETATLKCYPIPRHDTVYWYQQGPGQDPQFLISFYEKMQSDKGSIPDRFSAQQFSDYHSELNMSSLELGDSALYFCASSQGWGQYFGPGTRLTVT.

The rearrangement links TRBV6-6 to TRBJ1-6, with 10 bases matching TRBD1. This CDR3 has 14 residues. Germline V gene lookup returns CDR1 MNHNY and CDR2 SVGAGI (reference sequence). V dropped 6 bases and J dropped 9; count of bases not matched to a gene: 5. CDR3 protein: CASSLGQGISPLHF. DNA for the CDR3: TGTGCCAGCAGCCTGGGACAGGGGATTTCACCCCTCCACTTT.

This clone has only a few counts. This chain joins TRBV4-2 and TRBJ2-5; D is perhaps TRBD2 (6 bases). The germline V gene encodes CDR1 LGHNA and CDR2 YNFKEQ. V was clipped by 0 bases and J by 2 bases, with 13 bases between them. The CDR3 consists of 16 residues. The chain's CDR3 is CASSQDQLGGQETQYF. The CDR3 DNA is TGTGCCAGCAGCCAAGATCAGCTGGGGGGACAAGAGACCCAGTACTTC.

Turning to this clone: Additional DNA sequences in this sample encode the identical CDR3. This chain links TRBV5-1 with TRBJ2-5, with 10 bases fitting TRBD2. The length of the CDR3 is 16 residues. V lost 4 bases and J lost 2; bases outside the gene matches: 8. Germline V gene data show CDR1 as SGHRS and CDR2 as YFSETQ. In DNA, the CDR3 is TGCGCCAGCAGCCTGGCCTTAGCGGGGGGACAAGAGACCCAGTACTTC. Its protein is CASSLALAGGQETQYF. The full variable domain, in which reference TRBV5-1 and TRBJ2-5 provide the parts outside the CDR3, is KAGVTQTPRYLIKTRGQQVTLSCSPISGHRSVSWYQQTPGQGLQFLFEYFSETQRNKGNFPGRFSGRQFSNSRSEMNVSTLELGDSALYLCASSLALAGGQETQYFGPGTRLLVL.

The rearrangement uses TRBV9 and TRBJ2-5; TRBD1 agrees at 8 bases. The CDR3 runs to 14 residues. Per germline, CDR1 SGDLS and CDR2 YYNGEE. After removal of 4 bases from V and 4 bases from J, the junction contained 6 bases not matched to a gene. The CDR3 sequence is CASSYTGGRETQYF. CDR3 nucleotide sequence: TGTGCCAGCAGCTACACAGGGGGTAGAGAGACCCAGTACTTC.

The V gene is TRBV7-9, the J gene TRBJ2-3, with 9 bases that match TRBD2. There are 16 residues in the CDR3. CDR1 SEHNR and CDR2 FQNEAQ come from the germline V gene (reference sequence). V shed 4 bases, J shed 3 bases, and the junction held 8 bases outside the gene matches. CDR3 sequence reads: CASSYTGGGATDTQYF. CDR3 coding DNA: TGTGCCAGCAGCTACACAGGCGGGGGGGCGACAGATACGCAGTATTTT.

The V and J genes are TRBV11-3 and TRBJ1-2, with 10 positions matching TRBD1. CDR1 is SGHNT and CDR2 is YENEEA in the germline V gene. CDR3 length: 15 residues. The ends lost 4 bases at V and 5 bases at J; junction bases unmatched: 7. CDR3 amino acids: CASSSQPGQGYGYTF. The CDR3 DNA reads as TGTGCCAGCAGCTCCCAACCGGGACAGGGGTATGGCTACACCTTC.

J is TRBJ1-1 and V is TRBV5-1, with 7 bases identical to TRBD1. V shed 3 bases and J 7 bases; nucleotides not matched to a gene: 9. The CDR3 covers 14 residues. CDR1 and CDR2 from the germline V gene are SGHRS and YFSETQ. The CDR3 nucleotides read TGCGCCAGCAGCTCCCTACAGGGGATCGGTGAAGCTTTCTTT. The encoded protein is CASSSLQGIGEAFF.

V usage is TRBV11-3 and J usage is TRBJ2-7; D might be TRBD2 (7 bases). With 2 bases removed from V and 7 bases from J, the gap between germline ends came to 21 bases. CDR1 SGHNT and CDR2 YENEEA come from the germline V gene. The CDR3 is 16 amino acids. The CDR3, as DNA: TGTGCCAGCAGCTTAAGGGGGGGAAGAGGGGCTGAAGAGCAGTACTTC. Residues: CASSLRGGRGAEEQYF.

The chain is built from TRBV19 and TRBJ1-5, with 8 bases lining up with TRBD1. V gave up 7 bases and J gave up 3 bases; unmatched junction bases: 8. From germline, CDR1 is LNHDA and CDR2 SQIVND (reference sequence). The CDR3 totals 15 residues. Here the CDR3 reads CASNRQGRNNQPQHF. In DNA form, the CDR3 reads TGTGCCAGTAATAGACAGGGGCGAAACAATCAGCCCCAGCATTTT.

The V gene is TRBV20-1, the J gene TRBJ2-7; D is perhaps TRBD1 (6 bases). Germline V gene sequence: CDR1 DFQATT, CDR2 SNEGSKA (reference sequence). The V end was cut by 6 bases, the J end by 5 bases, with 11 bases between. There are 11 residues in the CDR3. CDR3 protein: CSALQGDEQYV. Written as DNA, the CDR3 is TGCAGTGCCTTACAGGGTGACGAGCAGTACGTC.

The CDR3 DNA sequence: TGTGCCAGCAGCCCCCCCGGTCGACTAGCGGGGTCCGAAGAGACCCAGTACTTC. The encoded protein is CASSPPGRLAGSEETQYF. The J gene is TRBJ2-5, the V gene TRBV7-9; TRBD2 agrees at 11 bases. In germline, CDR1 is SEHNR, CDR2 FQNEAQ (reference sequence). The CDR3 is 18 amino acids. V lost 5 bases to trimming and J lost 3 bases; unmatched junction nucleotides: 14.

This clone was observed a handful of times. The chain carries TRBV6-6 and TRBJ1-5, with 11 bases lining up with TRBD1. V shed 7 bases and J 7 bases; nucleotides not matched to a gene: 12. The CDR3 has 16 residues. CDR1 is MNHNY, CDR2 SVGAGI, per germline (reference sequence). Here the CDR3 reads CASNDPGQGGGQPQHF. CDR3 sequence (DNA): TGTGCCAGCAACGATCCGGGACAGGGGGGTGGGCAGCCCCAGCATTTT.

The chain has TRBV5-5 and TRBJ1-1; D possibly corresponds to TRBD1 (6 bases). The V and J ends lost 2 bases and 1 base respectively, with 9 bases between them. CDR3 length equals 14 residues. The germline gives CDR1 SGHKS, CDR2 YYEKEE (reference sequence). The CDR3 DNA sequence: TGTGCCAGCAGCTTACAGGGTGGGAACACTGAAGCTTTCTTT. It is translated as CASSLQGGNTEAFF.

Notes on this clone: It may be a read error: a sequence one base away is much more abundant. The rearrangement links TRBV6-5 to TRBJ1-2, with 8 bases identical to TRBD1. J gave up 4 bases and V 6 bases, and 1 base lay outside the gene matches. The CDR3 covers 12 residues. Germline V gene sequence: CDR1 MNHEY, CDR2 SVGAGI. The CDR3 DNA follows: TGTGCCAGCAGGACAGGGGTCTATGGCTACACCTTC. Its protein is CASRTGVYGYTF.

This clone was picked up one time. The genes are TRBV7-9 and TRBJ2-2; 11 bases are a match to TRBD2. V lost 2 bases and J lost 6; bases outside the gene matches: 5. The CDR3 runs 16 residues. The germline V gene encodes CDR1 SEHNR and CDR2 FQNEAQ (reference sequence). As DNA, the CDR3 is TGTGCCAGCAGCTTATCAGTACTAGCGGGGGCCGGGGAGCTGTTTTTT. Its protein is CASSLSVLAGAGELFF.